This passage covers 12 T cell receptor beta chains from one sample sequenced in a study of shared clonotypes between healthy human individuals. Libraries were prepared by immunoSEQ multiplex PCR; TCRdb keeps only in-frame clonotypes and omits some of them. The sample has 900,000 to 1,200,000 clones; 75% to 85% are singletons. Sequenced material: memory CD4+ T cells from PBMCs. Sample subset: CD45RA-negative fraction. The receptors were gathered from a man aged 18-30 years in good health. Some clones in this sample may be carry-over from other donors' samples.

This clone has just a few counts. The V and J genes are TRBV15 and TRBJ2-7; possibly TRBD2 for D (6 bases). CDR1 LNHNV and CDR2 YYDKDF come from the germline V gene (reference sequence). CDR3 length: 16 residues. With 2 bases removed from V and 2 bases from J, the gap between germline ends came to 16 bases. CDR3 in DNA: TGTGCCACCAGCAGACCCGGAGGGGCGGATACCTACGAGCAGTACTTC. Translation gives CATSRPGGADTYEQYF.

CDR3 residues: CASSVVGAPYEQYF. DNA for the CDR3: TGTGCCAGCAGCGTAGTCGGGGCCCCCTACGAGCAGTACTTC. The chain combines TRBV9 with TRBJ2-7, with D tentatively TRBD1 or TRBD2 (5 bases each). The CDR3 consists of 14 residues. V shed 0 bases and J shed 2 bases, with 9 bases lying between them. CDR1 and CDR2 (germline): SGDLS, YYNGEE.

The chain links TRBV28 to TRBJ2-3; 11 positions agree with TRBD2. The germline CDR1 and CDR2 sequences are MDHEN and SYDVKM. The CDR3 is made up of 19 amino acids. Germline trimming cut 7 bases from V and 0 bases from J; bases unmatched to any gene: 15. CDR3 region: CASTLLGLAVSPSTDTQYF. The CDR3 DNA is TGTGCCAGCACCCTCTTGGGACTAGCGGTTTCCCCTAGCACAGATACGCAGTATTTT.

The chain couples TRBV11-2 to TRBJ2-1; TRBD2 agrees at 8 bases. The CDR3 is 15 amino acids. From germline, CDR1 is SGHAT and CDR2 FQNNGV. With 3 bases clipped from V and 0 bases from J, the junction kept 1 base outside the gene matches. The CDR3 region is CASSLGTSSYNEQFF. Written as DNA, the CDR3 is TGTGCCAGCAGCTTGGGGACTAGCTCCTACAATGAGCAGTTCTTC.

This rearrangement joins TRBV10-3 to TRBJ2-5, with 12 bases matching TRBD2. This CDR3 has 17 residues. Germline V CDR1 and CDR2: ENHRY, SYGVKD. V trimming: 5 bases; J trimming: 4 bases; junction bases outside the gene matches: 11. The CDR3 sequence: CAISTGLAGGPIETQYF. The CDR3 DNA reads TGTGCCATCAGTACCGGCCTAGCGGGAGGGCCGATAGAGACCCAGTACTTC.

This chain connects TRBV28 to TRBJ1-4; D remains ambiguous. The CDR3 is made up of 15 amino acids. V was clipped by 5 bases and J by 8 bases, with 18 bases between them. The germline V gene encodes CDR1 MDHEN and CDR2 SYDVKM. The CDR3 sequence is CASSTQTGKGEKLFF. The CDR3 nucleotides are TGTGCCAGCAGTACTCAGACTGGGAAGGGAGAAAAACTGTTTTTT.

This rearrangement joins TRBV6-5 to TRBJ1-2; the D is unclear. Germline assignment: CDR1 MNHEY and CDR2 SVGAGI. Trimming removed 0 bases from V and 8 bases from J, with 13 bases in between. The CDR3 extends over 14 amino acids. The chain's CDR3 is CASSYSSVPKGYTF. CDR3 DNA sequence: TGTGCCAGCAGTTACTCGTCAGTCCCTAAAGGCTACACCTTC.

The chain employs TRBV10-3 and TRBJ2-7; 8 bases fit TRBD1. Germline V CDR1 and CDR2: ENHRY, SYGVKD. V shed 3 bases and J 3 bases; nucleotides not matched to a gene: 4. The CDR3 has 14 residues. CDR3: CAISEGQGSYEQYF. In DNA, the CDR3 is TGTGCCATCAGTGAAGGACAGGGAAGCTACGAGCAGTACTTC.

CDR3 region: CASIGGEGETQYF. The CDR3 DNA follows: TGTGCCAGCATCGGCGGGGAGGGAGAGACCCAGTACTTC. The J gene is TRBJ2-5, the V gene TRBV5-6, with 7 bases that match TRBD2. The CDR3 totals 13 residues. After removal of 6 bases from V and 4 bases from J, the junction contained 6 bases not matched to a gene. CDR1 and CDR2 from the germline V gene are SGHDT and YYEEEE.

The rearrangement uses TRBV7-6 and TRBJ2-5; TRBD1 matches 7 bases. The CDR3 has 15 amino acids. Germline CDR1 reads SGHVS; CDR2 reads FNYEAQ. V trimming: 1 base; J trimming: 5 bases; junction bases outside the gene matches: 7. DNA of the CDR3: TGTGCCAGCAGCTTAGAGACAGGGAGAGTGGAGACCCAGTACTTC. It is translated as CASSLETGRVETQYF.

This clone was found once. The rearrangement uses TRBV20-1 and TRBJ2-7; D is unresolved. With 3 bases removed from V and 7 bases from J, the gap between germline ends came to 10 bases. Germline CDR1 DFQATT, CDR2 SNEGSKA (reference sequence). The CDR3 is 11 residues long. The chain's CDR3 is CSARLLEEQYF. The CDR3 coding sequence is TGCAGTGCTAGGCTTCTAGAGGAGCAGTACTTC.

The chain carries TRBV6-4 and TRBJ2-2; TRBD1 matches 8 bases. Per the germline V gene, CDR1 is MRHNA and CDR2 is SNTAGT. V was pared by 7 bases and J by 4 bases, with 11 bases of the junction left unmatched. CDR3 length equals 16 residues. The CDR3 protein is CASTKGTGPGTGELFF. The DNA of the CDR3 is TGTGCCAGCACAAAAGGGACAGGCCCTGGCACCGGGGAGCTGTTTTTT.